Below are 15 T cell receptor beta chains sequenced from a single sample in a study of blood T cells in healthy people across ages. For the second PCR, which ran for about 7 to 12 cycles, a sample-barcoded 5' primer and a J-beta primer mix were used. Via MiXCR, TCRdb re-called the 5' RACE reads, giving one row per CDR3 protein. Here the sample spans hundreds of thousands of distinct CDR3 sequences, 58% being singletons. Material: blood. The receptor source for this set is a man younger than 40 in good health.

The chain has TRBV28 and TRBJ1-6; 7 nucleotides align to TRBD1. The CDR3 totals 15 residues. V lost 6 bases and J lost 8; bases outside the gene matches: 10. CDR1 is MDHEN, CDR2 SYDVKM, per germline. The DNA for the CDR3 is TGTGCCAGCAGCCTTTACAGGGGAACGGATTCACCCCTCCACTTT. Amino acids: CASSLYRGTDSPLHF. The full variable domain, in which reference TRBV28 and TRBJ1-6 provide the parts outside the CDR3, is DVKVTQSSRYLVKRTGEKVFLECVQDMDHENMFWYRQDPGLGLRLIYFSYDVKMKEKGDIPEGYSVSREKKERFSLILESASTNQTSMYLCASSLYRGTDSPLHFGNGTRLTVT.

CDR3 amino acids: CASSWDSYNEQYF. CDR3 DNA: TGCGCCAGCAGCTGGGACTCCTACAATGAGCAGTACTTC. The genes are TRBV5-1 and TRBJ2-1; TRBD2 might be the D (6 bases). The assigned J gene may be wrong: the sequence end matches TRBJ2-7 better. Germline V gives CDR1 SGHRS, CDR2 YFSETQ. This CDR3 comprises 13 residues.

Here the CDR3 reads CAISDGAGDLGYEQYF. In DNA form, the CDR3 reads TGTGCCATCAGTGATGGGGCAGGGGACTTGGGCTACGAGCAGTACTTC. V usage is TRBV10-3 and J usage is TRBJ2-7; D assignment may be TRBD1 or TRBD2 (6 bases each). The V gene's germline CDR1 is ENHRY and CDR2 SYGVKD. The V and J ends lost 3 bases and 3 bases respectively, with 18 bases between them. The CDR3 is 16 residues long.

This clonotype was seen more than once but under ten times. The DNA for the CDR3 is TGTGCCAGCAGTAACCGGGGGGCCCAGTACTTC. Its protein product is CASSNRGAQYF. This chain connects TRBV28 to TRBJ2-5, with 7 nucleotides matching TRBD2. CDR1 is MDHEN and CDR2 is SYDVKM in the germline V gene. The CDR3 covers 11 residues. V was pared by 5 bases and J by 9 bases, with 3 bases of the junction left unmatched.

The chain couples TRBV7-7 to TRBJ2-5; no firm D call. V gave up 6 bases and J gave up 4 bases, with 12 bases separating them. The CDR3 has 13 amino acids. Germline CDR1 reads SSHAT; CDR2 reads FNYEAQ (reference sequence). Here the CDR3 reads CASRPPGRETQYF. The CDR3 DNA sequence: TGTGCCAGCAGACCCCCGGGCCGAGAGACCCAGTACTTC.

The CDR3 loop reads CSVDSGYDQPQHF. The CDR3 nucleotides are TGCAGCGTTGATTCAGGGTACGATCAGCCCCAGCATTTT. The chain couples TRBV29-1 to TRBJ1-5; the D gene is possibly TRBD1 (5 bases). CDR3 length: 13 residues. Germline CDR1 reads SQVTM; CDR2 reads ANQGSEA. V shed 3 bases and J shed 5 bases, with 11 bases lying between them. Based on the CDR3 plus reference TRBV29-1 and TRBJ1-5, the full variable domain is SAVISQKPSRDICQRGTSLTIQCQVDSQVTMMFWYRQQPGQSLTLIATANQGSEATYESGFVIDKFPISRPNLTFSTLTVSNMSPEDSSIYLCSVDSGYDQPQHFGDGTRLSIL.

The V call is TRBV7-3, the J call TRBJ1-1; perhaps TRBD1 as D (6 bases). The germline V gene has CDR1 SGHTA and CDR2 FQGTGA. This CDR3 comprises 17 residues. Trimming removed 5 bases from V and 5 bases from J, with 24 bases in between. The CDR3 reads CASSKNPGGAGKTEAFF. The CDR3 DNA follows: TGTGCCAGCAGCAAAAACCCGGGGGGGGCTGGAAAGACTGAAGCTTTCTTT.

The V gene is TRBV7-2, the J gene TRBJ1-1; the D is unclear. The CDR3 consists of 14 residues. Germline assignment: CDR1 SGHTA and CDR2 FQGNSA. V lost 8 bases to trimming and J lost 1 base, with 14 bases between them. The CDR3 nucleotides read TGTGCCAGCCGTCGAGCGGTGGGGAACACTGAAGCTTTCTTT. This gives the protein CASRRAVGNTEAFF.

This clonotype has only one observation. The CDR3 protein is CASSLSTGGDPLADQETQYF. In nucleotides, the CDR3 is TGTGCCAGCAGCTTAAGCACCGGGGGGGACCCACTAGCGGACCAAGAGACCCAGTACTTC. The chain couples TRBV11-2 to TRBJ2-5; TRBD2 matches at 8 bases. This CDR3 contains 20 residues. The germline V gene encodes CDR1 SGHAT and CDR2 FQNNGV. The trim removed 2 bases at V and 0 bases at J, leaving 17 bases unmatched.

This clonotype occurred a few times. The chain recombines TRBV18 with TRBJ2-1; no firm D call. The CDR3 contains 13 residues. Germline CDR1 reads KGHSH; CDR2 reads LQKENI. The V and J ends lost 2 bases and 9 bases respectively, with 11 bases between them. The chain's CDR3 is CASSPADPGEQFF. CDR3 coding DNA: TGTGCCAGCTCACCAGCGGACCCCGGTGAGCAGTTCTTC.

The chain uses TRBV27 and TRBJ1-5, with 10 bases aligning to TRBD1. CDR3 length equals 16 residues. Germline V gene sequence: CDR1 MNHEY, CDR2 SMNVEV (reference sequence). V was pared by 10 bases and J by 4 bases, with 13 bases of the junction left unmatched. DNA of the CDR3: TGTGCCACGCGAGCCACCGGGACAGGGGTGAATCAGCCCCAGCATTTT. This sequence encodes CATRATGTGVNQPQHF.

This chain joins TRBV20-1 and TRBJ1-1; 7 positions agree with TRBD1. Trimming took 3 bases from V and 3 from J; bases not matched to a gene: 4. The CDR3 consists of 13 residues. Germline CDR1 and CDR2: DFQATT and SNEGSKA (reference sequence). The CDR3 reads CSARHRGYTEAFF. CDR3 sequence (DNA): TGCAGTGCTAGGCACAGGGGCTACACTGAAGCTTTCTTT.

Comment on this clonotype: The junction departs from the called germline gene at one end, perhaps through a read error. The rearrangement joins TRBV12-3 or TRBV12-4 to TRBJ2-1, with D unresolved. This CDR3 comprises 13 residues. CDR3 loop: CASTLFGSDEQFF. CDR3 nucleotide sequence: TGTGCCAGCACTTTATTCGGGTCCGATGAGCAGTTCTTC.

The V and J genes are TRBV27 and TRBJ2-3, with 9 bases aligning to TRBD1. The CDR3 runs 16 residues. Trimming took 1 base from V and 3 from J; bases not matched to a gene: 5. Germline CDR1 reads MNHEY; CDR2 reads SMNVEV (reference sequence). The CDR3 protein is CASSLLWDRVTDTQYF. Here the CDR3 DNA reads TGTGCCAGCAGTTTATTGTGGGACAGGGTTACAGATACGCAGTATTTT.

The chain joins TRBV6-5 to TRBJ2-5, with a weak D call TRBD2 (6 bases). The J call could be wrong; TRBJ2-7 is a better fit for the DNA end. Per the germline V gene, CDR1 is MNHEY and CDR2 is SVGAGI. The CDR3 covers 14 residues. CDR3 in amino acids: CASREPGRTDEQYF. The CDR3 DNA follows: TGTGCCAGCCGGGAGCCAGGCCGTACGGACGAGCAGTACTTC.